Following are 12 T cell receptor beta chains from one sample sequenced in a study of CXCR3-negative and CXCR3-positive naive CD8 T cells. With UMI labels, 5' RACE was used to prepare the TRB cDNA libraries. TCRdb reanalyzed the 5' RACE reads and collapses them to one entry per CDR3 protein, without DNA. The data show about 48,000 distinct CDR3 sequences, and the top ten clones hold around 16%. Specimen: memory CD8+ T cells from blood. The receptors here all came from a human donor in good health. Some clones in this sample may be carry-over from other donors' samples.

The rearrangement links TRBV20-1 to TRBJ2-7. The length of the CDR3 is 15 residues. CDR1 is DFQATT and CDR2 is SNEGSKA in the germline V gene (reference sequence). The CDR3 reads CGARGSDIRLYEQYF.

V gene TRBV23-1 combines with J gene TRBJ2-3; TCRdb's assignment of TRBD2 cannot be checked, as there is no DNA. TRBV23-1 is an ORF, with its function uncertain. This CDR3 spans 15 amino acids. The CDR3 protein is CASIAGDWHTDTQYF.

The rearrangement uses TRBV12-3 or TRBV12-4 and TRBJ1-3. The CDR3 extends over 17 amino acids. This chain's CDR3 is CASSPPEPTFTGNTIYF.

V usage is TRBV5-4 and J usage is TRBJ2-5; TCRdb's D call, TRBD1, is unchecked because there is no DNA. Germline V gene sequence: CDR1 SGHNT, CDR2 YYREEE (reference sequence). The CDR3 extends over 15 amino acids. CDR3: CASSLKGVEQETQYF.

The genes are TRBV10-3 and TRBJ2-7. CDR1 is ENHRY, CDR2 SYGVKD, per germline. The CDR3 is made up of 14 amino acids. CDR3 loop: CAISEAGMKREQYF.

The chain combines TRBV20-1 with TRBJ2-1; the D call from TCRdb, TRBD2, cannot be confirmed without DNA. Germline V gene lookup returns CDR1 DFQATT and CDR2 SNEGSKA (reference sequence). This CDR3 is built from 19 residues. The CDR3 region is CSAKPLISGRAVFYNEQFF.

The rearrangement links TRBV2 to TRBJ2-1; the TRBD2 assignment by TCRdb is unverifiable without DNA. This CDR3 region has 17 residues. In germline, CDR1 is SNHLY, CDR2 FYNNEI. The CDR3 is CASTEIGGVRNYNEQFF.

The V and J genes are TRBV6-6 and TRBJ2-3; absent DNA, TCRdb's TRBD1 call cannot be checked. This CDR3 region has 17 residues. CDR1 MNHNY and CDR2 SVGAGI come from the germline V gene (reference sequence). CDR3 sequence reads: CASSSAADRGLTDTQYF.

The chain combines TRBV12-3 or TRBV12-4 with TRBJ2-2; the TCRdb call, TRBD2, lacks DNA for checking. The CDR3 totals 15 residues. The CDR3 is CAIPRAGVGTGELFF.

The rearrangement links TRBV4-3 to TRBJ2-7; TCRdb reports TRBD1, a call that lacks DNA to check it against. CDR3 length: 15 residues. Germline loops: CDR1 LGHNA, CDR2 YSLEER. The CDR3 is CASSQSTGDFYEQYF.

The CDR3 sequence is CSVGDGANVLTF. The V call is TRBV29-1, the J call TRBJ2-6. The CDR3 sequence is 12 residues long. The germline V gene encodes CDR1 SQVTM and CDR2 ANQGSEA. Full variable domain (outside the CDR3, taken from reference TRBV29-1 and TRBJ2-6): SAVISQKPSRDICQRGTSLTIQCQVDSQVTMMFWYRQQPGQSLTLIATANQGSEATYESGFVIDKFPISRPNLTFSTLTVSNMSPEDSSIYLCSVGDGANVLTFGAGSRLTVL.

This chain uses TRBV28 with TRBJ2-5. Germline CDR1 is MDHEN and CDR2 is SYDVKM. The CDR3 loop spans 14 amino acids. CDR3 residues: CASSTTEFQETQYF.